These T cell receptor beta chains were read from a single sample in a study of persistence of HIV-infected CD4 T cells. Sequenced by immunoSEQ multiplex PCR; TCRdb stores in-frame clones only, minus some. The table includes roughly 30,000 clones, approximately 80% detected once. These receptors are not linked to any known antigen. The specimen comprised CD4+ T cells sorted from PBMCs after approximately 19-hour stimulation, sampled from a patient who received antiretroviral therapy. Every receptor here comes from an adult woman with HIV who was CMV-seropositive. Each CDR3 is given with its conserved first and last residue. D genes are given only for firm matches. Rows give clone size only sometimes, using once, few, many, or a class for an expanded clone.

D gene	clone size	V gene	J gene	CDR3 protein	CDR3 DNA
-	-	TRBV12-3/TRBV12-4	TRBJ2-2	CASTGNTGELFF	TGTGCCAGCACCGGAAACACCGGGGAGCTGTTTTTT
-	-	TRBV25-1	TRBJ1-2	CASTAGGYGYTF	TGTGCCAGCACCGCAGGAGGATATGGCTACACCTTC
-	-	TRBV6-5	TRBJ1-2	CASRETASNYGYTF	TGTGCCAGCAGGGAGACAGCCTCTAACTATGGCTACACCTTC
-	-	TRBV7-9	TRBJ1-1	CASSLSGGGEAFF	TGTGCCAGCAGCTTATCGGGGGGAGGCGAAGCTTTCTTT
-	-	TRBV27	TRBJ2-1	CASTPARGASSYNEQFF	TGTGCCAGCACCCCAGCCAGAGGGGCGAGCTCCTACAATGAGCAGTTCTTC
-	-	TRBV2	TRBJ2-2	CASNIIQWIAGELFF	TGTGCCAGCAACATCATCCAGTGGATCGCCGGGGAGCTGTTTTTT
-	-	TRBV6-5	TRBJ2-1	CASSSGSEYNEQFF	TGTGCCAGCAGTTCAGGGTCAGAGTACAATGAGCAGTTCTTC
-	few	TRBV3-1/TRBV3-2	TRBJ1-1	CASAKEGRTAFF	TGTGCCAGCGCCAAGGAGGGCCGGACAGCTTTCTTT
-	-	TRBV10-1	TRBJ2-1	CASSDWENEQFF	TGCGCCAGCAGTGATTGGGAAAATGAGCAGTTCTTC
-	-	TRBV6-1	TRBJ2-7	CASTPSIGSYEQYF	TGTGCCAGCACCCCGAGTATCGGATCCTACGAGCAGTACTTC
-	-	TRBV7-9	TRBJ1-2	CASSLEGFLGDGYTF	TGTGCCAGCAGCTTAGAAGGGTTTTTAGGGGATGGCTACACCTTC
TRBD1	-	TRBV7-9	TRBJ1-1	CASSPGDRGRTEAFF	TGTGCCAGCAGCCCAGGGGACAGGGGGCGAACTGAAGCTTTCTTT
-	-	TRBV18	TRBJ1-1	CASSPIGGRGTEAFF	TGTGCCAGCTCACCAATAGGGGGGCGGGGCACTGAAGCTTTCTTT
-	-	TRBV10-1	TRBJ2-5	CASSREGGLQETQYF	TGCGCCAGCAGTCGGGAAGGCGGACTACAAGAGACCCAGTACTTC
-	-	TRBV30	TRBJ1-1	CAWSRVGGDYTEAFF	TGTGCCTGGAGTAGGGTAGGGGGGGATTACACTGAAGCTTTCTTT
TRBD1	once	TRBV10-3	TRBJ1-2	CAIRPFIQGNYGYTF	TGTGCCATCAGACCTTTCATACAGGGGAACTATGGCTACACCTTC
-	-	TRBV6-5	TRBJ1-3	CASSYGGTSGNTIYF	TGTGCCAGCAGTTACGGAGGAACCTCTGGAAACACCATATATTTT
-	-	TRBV4-1	TRBJ1-5	CASSRSTDNSNQPQHF	TGCGCCAGCAGCCGCTCCACCGACAATAGCAATCAGCCCCAGCATTTT
-	-	TRBV5-1	TRBJ1-1	CASSWSRAGTEAFF	TGCGCCAGCAGCTGGAGCCGCGCGGGCACTGAAGCTTTCTTT
TRBD1	-	TRBV6-1	TRBJ2-4	CASSDQGAAAKNIQYF	TGTGCCAGCAGTGATCAGGGGGCGGCTGCCAAAAACATTCAGTACTTC
TRBD1	-	TRBV4-1	TRBJ1-2	CASNSGTAGGYTF	TGCGCCAGCAACTCCGGGACAGCTGGTGGCTACACCTTC
TRBD1	-	TRBV7-9	TRBJ2-6	CASSTGTGQGSGANVLTF	TGTGCCAGCAGCACAGGGACAGGGCAGGGCTCTGGGGCCAACGTCCTGACTTTC
-	-	TRBV10-2	TRBJ1-1	CASSENSGTEAFF	TGCGCCAGCAGTGAGAATAGTGGCACTGAAGCTTTCTTT
-	-	TRBV18	TRBJ2-1	CASSPPNRGPAYNEQFF	TGTGCCAGCTCACCACCTAACCGGGGGCCGGCCTACAATGAGCAGTTCTTC
TRBD1	-	TRBV10-3	TRBJ1-1	CAIKWGTGQHTEAFF	TGTGCCATCAAATGGGGGACAGGGCAGCACACTGAAGCTTTCTTT
TRBD2	-	TRBV5-1	TRBJ2-4	CASSLVSGGYADIQYF	TGCGCCAGCAGCTTGGTAAGCGGGGGGTACGCGGACATTCAGTACTTC
-	-	TRBV11-3	TRBJ2-3	CASSRGGHTQYF	TGTGCCAGCAGCCGTGGGGGGCACACGCAGTATTTT
TRBD1	medium-sized	TRBV6-1	TRBJ2-2	CASSELRQGDTGELFF	TGTGCCAGCAGCGAACTCAGACAGGGGGATACCGGGGAGCTGTTTTTT
-	-	TRBV18	TRBJ2-3	CASSPGVGTDTQYF	TGTGCCAGCTCACCGGGGGTCGGCACAGATACGCAGTATTTT
-	-	TRBV28	TRBJ2-2	CASRGQNTGELFF	TGTGCCAGCCGCGGGCAGAACACCGGGGAGCTGTTTTTT
-	-	TRBV5-1	TRBJ1-1	CASSRTGNTEAFF	TGCGCCAGCAGCCGGACGGGGAACACTGAAGCTTTCTTT
-	medium-sized	TRBV19	TRBJ1-1	CASSTQGTEAFF	TGTGCCAGTAGTACACAGGGTACTGAAGCTTTCTTT
-	-	TRBV7-9	TRBJ1-2	CASIKTPGHLGGYTF	TGTGCCAGCATCAAAACGCCGGGACATCTGGGTGGCTACACCTTC
-	few	TRBV29-1	TRBJ2-5	CSVGRGGETQYF	TGCAGCGTTGGGAGGGGGGGCGAGACCCAGTACTTC
-	-	TRBV6-5	TRBJ2-7	CASSYSGIGVYEQYF	TGTGCCAGCAGTTACTCTGGGATCGGAGTATACGAGCAGTACTTC
-	-	TRBV7-9	TRBJ2-5	CASSPDRQETQYF	TGTGCCAGCAGCCCCGACAGACAAGAGACCCAGTACTTC
-	-	TRBV7-6	TRBJ1-2	CASSFQGNYGYTF	TGTGCCAGCAGCTTTCAGGGAAACTATGGCTACACCTTC
TRBD1	-	TRBV5-1	TRBJ2-3	CASSLAFSRGTGDTQYF	TGCGCCAGCAGCTTGGCTTTTTCTAGGGGGACAGGAGATACGCAGTATTTT
TRBD1	few	TRBV10-3	TRBJ2-5	CATTGEFGQETQYF	TGTGCCACTACAGGGGAATTCGGCCAAGAGACCCAGTACTTC
TRBD1	-	TRBV29-1	TRBJ2-1	CSADRHNEQFF	TGCAGCGCGGACAGGCACAATGAGCAGTTCTTC
-	-	TRBV20-1	TRBJ1-1	CSASLGRNTEAFF	TGCAGTGCTAGTCTCGGGAGGAACACTGAAGCTTTCTTT
TRBD1	-	TRBV9	TRBJ1-6	CASSAAGGYNSPLHF	TGTGCCAGCAGCGCGGCAGGGGGCTATAATTCACCCCTCCACTTT
-	-	TRBV9	TRBJ1-2	CASSRGNLGYGYTF	TGTGCCAGCAGCAGGGGGAACCTGGGCTATGGCTACACCTTC
TRBD1	few	TRBV5-6	TRBJ1-1	CASSMRRGQGNTEAFF	TGTGCCAGCAGCATGAGACGGGGACAGGGTAATACTGAAGCTTTCTTT
TRBD1	-	TRBV27	TRBJ1-3	CASSAQGTTGNTIYF	TGTGCCAGCAGTGCACAGGGGACTACTGGAAACACCATATATTTT
-	-	TRBV30	TRBJ1-1	CAFERNTEAFF	TGTGCCTTCGAGAGGAACACTGAAGCTTTCTTT
-	-	TRBV15	TRBJ1-5	CATSRGLGQGGNQPQHF	TGTGCCACCAGCAGAGGGTTGGGGCAGGGAGGCAATCAGCCCCAGCATTTT